This TCR beta chain stems from a study of human T cells and chemical hapten exposure. This clonotype has ten or more counts. Time point defined: patch test 2, 6 weeks after DPC sensitization. The treatment: therapeutic diphenylcyclopropenone sensitization with weekly scalp DPC. The authors extracted total RNA from unfractionated whole blood. MiXCR, applied by TCRdb to the RACE reads, yields one record per CDR3 protein. This sample has about 42,000 distinct CDR3 sequences, with just under 9% found just once. Sequencing was performed on whole blood, taken in connection with sensitization to the hapten diphenylcyclopropenone (DPC). The sequence derives from a woman in her thirties or forties with alopecia areata. Some clones in this sample may be carry-over from other donors' samples.

The CDR3 DNA reads as TGCAGCGTTGAAGATCTTCCCGCTAACTATGGCTACACCTTC. It codes for CSVEDLPANYGYTF. The chain employs TRBV29-1 and TRBJ1-2, with D uncertain. Per the germline V gene, CDR1 is SQVTM and CDR2 is ANQGSEA. The CDR3 extends over 14 amino acids. Trimming removed 0 bases from V and 0 bases from J, with 8 bases in between.